This T cell receptor beta chain was sequenced for a study of CD8 T cells in ankylosing spondylitis (dated 2017 in TCRdb). Background on the whole study: To find TCR variants linked to disease, the study profiled T cell receptor beta repertoires in ankylosing spondylitis patients and healthy donors. The full study cohort comprised about 25 ankylosing spondylitis patients and 110 or so healthy donors. Peripheral blood was sampled, and synovial fluid was additionally collected from ankylosing spondylitis patients.

Based on the germline V gene, the CDR1 and CDR2 sequences are MGHRA and YSYEKL. The CDR3 contains 15 residues, cysteine and phenylalanine counted. Only CDR3 DNA is held: 45 bases, read in frame from base 1. Germline trimming: 0 bases from V, 6 bases from J; junction bases outside gene matches: 8. These reads were obtained on an Illumina HiSeq 2500. TCR beta libraries were prepared by quantitative 5'-RACE with molecular barcodes. The authors processed their data as follows. A new computational method based on a probabilistic model of VDJ rearrangement was used to identify disease-linked TCR variants. TCRdb reworked the public reads: Q25 trimming with fastp, MiXCR clone assembly, productive beta chains retained. Entries are consolidated by CDR3 protein sequence, retaining the most common genes and DNA. In this record, the V and J calls reflect TCRdb's handling and not the investigators' own analysis. The sample yields around 250,000 distinct CDR3 sequences; over 15% were counted once. Clones ranked in the top ten supply over 25% of the sample.

This clonotype was seen at least ten times. Its antigen is still unknown. The input lacks base qualities; no much larger clone sits a single base away. Study-wide findings and limitations: A TCR beta motif of about eight highly homologous amino acid variants appeared characteristic of blood from ankylosing spondylitis patients. Some TCR beta motif variants had previously been reported in synovial fluid and blood of reactive arthritis patients, which suggested common disease-initiation mechanisms. In peripheral blood, the disease-linked clones were found at relatively low frequencies and had a CD8+ phenotype. Significant enrichment of the disease-linked clones was reported in matched synovial fluid samples from ankylosing spondylitis patients.

Rearrangement joined TRBV4-1 to TRBJ2-7; TRBD2 matches 7 bases in the middle. The sequenced sample was blood, either unsorted or a sorted T cell fraction (not recorded which). The source of this sequence is a male donor with ankylosing spondylitis or in good health (not recorded which). The CDR3 region has the sequence CASSQDMGGRAEQYF. In nucleotide form, the sequence is TGCGCCAGCAGCCAAGATATGGGTGGGAGGGCCGAGCAGTACTTC.